This TCR beta chain emerged from a study of radiotherapy plus CTLA-4 blockade in lung cancer. Overall study: In about 20% of patients, objective responses were seen; roughly 30% had disease control. General study findings and limits: Reported findings show early blood T cell clone dynamics, with interferon-beta, best predicted response. Expansion in blood of tumor-derived TCR clones was seen after radiotherapy plus ipilimumab.

From germline, CDR1 is MGHRA and CDR2 YSYEKL. The CDR3 covers 16 residues. The junction had 2 bases not matched to a gene; V was cut back by 0 bases and J by 7 bases. A word on this clone: The antigen is unknown.

Produced via immunoSEQ multiplex PCR; TCRdb's table is partial and in-frame only. Among about 59,000 clones listed, approximately 67% were seen once. The gene calls are TRBV4-1 and TRBJ2-1, with 14 nucleotides matching TRBD2. Sequencing was performed on peripheral blood, taken from a patient treated with radiotherapy plus ipilimumab. The source is a human donor with non-small cell lung cancer whose response to radiotherapy plus ipilimumab could not be evaluated. CDR3 residues: CASSQEGTSGGNEQFF. The CDR3 bases are TGCGCCAGCAGCCAAGAAGGGACTAGCGGGGGTAATGAGCAGTTCTTC.